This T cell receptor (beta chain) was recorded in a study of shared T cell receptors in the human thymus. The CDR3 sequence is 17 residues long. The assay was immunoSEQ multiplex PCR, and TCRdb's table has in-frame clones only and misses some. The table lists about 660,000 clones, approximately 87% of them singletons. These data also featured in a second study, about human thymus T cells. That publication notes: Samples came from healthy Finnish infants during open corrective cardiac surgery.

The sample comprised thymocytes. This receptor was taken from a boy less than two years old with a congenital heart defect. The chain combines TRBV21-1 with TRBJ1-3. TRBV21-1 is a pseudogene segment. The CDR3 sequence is CASIQALGWRSGNTIYF. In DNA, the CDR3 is TGTGCCAGCATCCAAGCACTGGGTTGGAGATCTGGAAACACCATATATTTT.